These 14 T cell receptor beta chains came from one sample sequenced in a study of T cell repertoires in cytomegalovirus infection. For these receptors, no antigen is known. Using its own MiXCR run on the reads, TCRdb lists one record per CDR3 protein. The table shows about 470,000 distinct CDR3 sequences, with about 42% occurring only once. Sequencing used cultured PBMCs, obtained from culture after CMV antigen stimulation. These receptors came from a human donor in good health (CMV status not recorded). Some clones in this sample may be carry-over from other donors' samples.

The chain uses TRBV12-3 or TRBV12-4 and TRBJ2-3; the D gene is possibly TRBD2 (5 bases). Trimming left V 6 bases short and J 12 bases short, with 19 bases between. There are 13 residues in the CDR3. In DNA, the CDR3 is TGTGCCAGCAGGACCCCGGGAACTACCCTCCAGTATTTT. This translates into CASRTPGTTLQYF.

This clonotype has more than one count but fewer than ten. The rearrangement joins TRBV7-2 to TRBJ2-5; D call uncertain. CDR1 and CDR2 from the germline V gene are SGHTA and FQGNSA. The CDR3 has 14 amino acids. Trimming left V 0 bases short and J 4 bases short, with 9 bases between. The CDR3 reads CASSLARSLETQYF. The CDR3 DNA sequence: TGTGCCAGCAGCTTAGCTAGAAGCTTAGAGACCCAGTACTTC.

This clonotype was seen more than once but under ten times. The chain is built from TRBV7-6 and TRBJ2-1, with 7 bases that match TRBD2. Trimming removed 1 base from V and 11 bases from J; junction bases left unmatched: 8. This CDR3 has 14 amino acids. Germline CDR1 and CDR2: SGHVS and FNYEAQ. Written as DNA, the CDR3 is TGTGCCAGCAGCTTAGTGGGGGGAGGGCCAAAGCAGTTCTTC. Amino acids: CASSLVGGGPKQFF.

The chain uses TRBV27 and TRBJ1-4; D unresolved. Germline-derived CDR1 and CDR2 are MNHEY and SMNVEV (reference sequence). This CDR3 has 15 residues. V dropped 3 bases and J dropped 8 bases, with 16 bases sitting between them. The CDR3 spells CASSFQAGEGEKLFF. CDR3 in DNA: TGTGCCAGCAGTTTTCAGGCGGGAGAAGGGGAAAAACTGTTTTTT.

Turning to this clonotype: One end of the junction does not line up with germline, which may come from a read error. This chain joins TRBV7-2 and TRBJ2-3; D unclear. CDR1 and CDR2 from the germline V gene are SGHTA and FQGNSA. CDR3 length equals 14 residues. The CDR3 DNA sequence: TGTGCCAGCAGCTCAGTTCAATTTTCAGATACGAAGTATTTT. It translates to CASSSVQFSDTKYF.

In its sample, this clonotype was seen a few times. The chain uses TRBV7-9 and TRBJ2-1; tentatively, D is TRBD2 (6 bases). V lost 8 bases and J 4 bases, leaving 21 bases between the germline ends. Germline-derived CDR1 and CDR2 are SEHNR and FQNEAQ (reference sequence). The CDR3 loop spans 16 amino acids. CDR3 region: CASALARAVWYNEQFF. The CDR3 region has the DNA TGTGCCAGCGCGCTAGCGAGGGCTGTTTGGTACAATGAGCAGTTCTTC.

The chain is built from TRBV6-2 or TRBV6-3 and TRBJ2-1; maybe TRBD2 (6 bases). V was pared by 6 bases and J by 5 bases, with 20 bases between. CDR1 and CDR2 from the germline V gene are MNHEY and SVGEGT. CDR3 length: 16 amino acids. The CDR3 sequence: CASSRTGVRGHNEQFF. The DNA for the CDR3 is TGTGCCAGCAGCCGCACGGGGGTCCGGGGTCACAATGAGCAGTTCTTC.

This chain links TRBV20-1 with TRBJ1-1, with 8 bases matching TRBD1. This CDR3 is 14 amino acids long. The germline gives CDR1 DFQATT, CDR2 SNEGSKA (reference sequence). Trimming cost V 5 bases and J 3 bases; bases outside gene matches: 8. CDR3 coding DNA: TGCAGTGCTTCCCCGGACAGGGTGTACACTGAAGCTTTCTTT. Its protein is CSASPDRVYTEAFF.

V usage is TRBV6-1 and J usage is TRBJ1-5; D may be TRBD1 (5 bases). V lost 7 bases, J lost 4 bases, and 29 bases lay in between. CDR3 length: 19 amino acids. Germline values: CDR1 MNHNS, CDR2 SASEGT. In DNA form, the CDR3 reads TGTGCCAGCAATTGGGGCCCCCGTCCCGCAGCAGGGCCGAATCAGCCCCAGCATTTT. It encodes CASNWGPRPAAGPNQPQHF.

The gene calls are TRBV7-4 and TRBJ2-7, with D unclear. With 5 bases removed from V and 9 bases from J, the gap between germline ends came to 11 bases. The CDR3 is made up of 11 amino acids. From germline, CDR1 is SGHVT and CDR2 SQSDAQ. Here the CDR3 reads CASSHQLGQYF. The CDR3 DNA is TGTGCCAGCAGCCACCAACTCGGGCAGTACTTC.

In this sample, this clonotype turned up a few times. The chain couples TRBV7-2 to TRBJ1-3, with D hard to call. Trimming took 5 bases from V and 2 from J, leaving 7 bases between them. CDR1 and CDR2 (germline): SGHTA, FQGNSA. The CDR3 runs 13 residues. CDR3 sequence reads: CASSREAGNTIYF. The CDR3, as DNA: TGTGCCAGCAGCCGAGAGGCTGGAAACACCATATATTTT.

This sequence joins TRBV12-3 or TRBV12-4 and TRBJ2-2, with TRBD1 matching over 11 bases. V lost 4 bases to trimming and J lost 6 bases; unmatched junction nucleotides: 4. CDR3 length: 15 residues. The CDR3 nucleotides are TGTGCCAGCAGTTGGACAGGGGGCGCCCCCGGGGAGCTGTTTTTT. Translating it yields CASSWTGGAPGELFF.

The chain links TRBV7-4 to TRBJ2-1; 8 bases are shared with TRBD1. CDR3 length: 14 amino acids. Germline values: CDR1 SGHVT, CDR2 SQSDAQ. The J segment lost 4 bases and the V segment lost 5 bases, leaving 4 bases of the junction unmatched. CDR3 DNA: TGTGCCAGCAGCCCGGACAGGGTTTACAATGAGCAGTTCTTC. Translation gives CASSPDRVYNEQFF.

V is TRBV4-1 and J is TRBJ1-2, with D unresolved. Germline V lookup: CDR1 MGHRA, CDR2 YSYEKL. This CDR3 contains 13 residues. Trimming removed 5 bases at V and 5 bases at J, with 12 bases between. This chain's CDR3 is CASSSREGYGYTF. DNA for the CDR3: TGCGCCAGCAGCAGCCGGGAGGGTTATGGCTACACCTTC.